Each of the 21 T cell receptor beta chains below was sequenced from the same sample in a study of blood T cell repertoires in COVID-19 (TCRdb year 2020). The protocol used for the library was the immunoSEQ multiplex PCR assay. The immuneACCESS repertoire file appears here via TCRdb, limited to in-frame rearrangements. These files lack a portion of the clones; in checked studies, under half of the deficit traces to unresolved V genes, and the cause of the others is not known. The sample table shows 200,000 to 250,000 clones, and about 85% are seen once. The ten largest clones capture 4.5% to 5.5% of the sample. The sequencing input was peripheral blood. These receptor sequences come from a woman aged 55-70 years who had recovered from COVID-19.

The chain is built from TRBV27 and TRBJ2-2, with a possible D match to TRBD1 (6 bases). Trimming removed 2 bases at V and 5 bases at J, with 12 bases between. This CDR3 has 15 amino acids. The germline gives CDR1 MNHEY, CDR2 SMNVEV (reference sequence). CDR3 nucleotide sequence: TGTGCCAGCAGTTTACTTCCTCAGGGGACCGGGGAGCTGTTTTTT. As protein: CASSLLPQGTGELFF.

The chain is built from TRBV5-4 and TRBJ2-4, with D possibly being TRBD1 (5 bases). Trimming pared 4 bases from V and 3 bases from J, leaving 14 bases between. The CDR3 has 15 residues. Germline V lookup: CDR1 SGHNT, CDR2 YYREEE (reference sequence). CDR3 amino acids: CASSRPGNGKNIQYF. The DNA of the CDR3 is TGTGCCAGCAGCCGGCCAGGGAATGGCAAAAACATTCAGTACTTC.

The chain links TRBV6-5 to TRBJ2-3; possibly TRBD1 for D (6 bases). The length of the CDR3 is 15 residues. Germline loops: CDR1 MNHEY, CDR2 SVGAGI. V dropped 7 bases and J dropped 6 bases, with 20 bases sitting between them. The CDR3 is CASIDRRRGQDTQYF. DNA of the CDR3: TGTGCCAGCATCGACAGGAGGCGAGGTCAGGATACGCAGTATTTT.

This clone was seen only once. The V and J genes are TRBV6-5 and TRBJ2-5; unclear D gene. Between the trimmed V and J ends, which lost 7 bases and 5 bases, there was a span of 14 bases. CDR3 length equals 13 residues. Germline V gives CDR1 MNHEY, CDR2 SVGAGI. This CDR3 reads CASIEPGSETQYF. The CDR3 nucleotides are TGTGCCAGCATCGAACCGGGTTCGGAGACCCAGTACTTC.

This chain links TRBV7-9 with TRBJ1-3; D is undetermined. V was trimmed by 6 bases and J by 0 bases, leaving 3 bases between them. In germline, CDR1 is SEHNR, CDR2 FQNEAQ (reference sequence). This CDR3 spans 12 amino acids. The CDR3 DNA reads as TGTGCCAGCAGACTCTCTGGAAACACCATATATTTT. Translating gives CASRLSGNTIYF.

The chain combines TRBV6-5 with TRBJ1-3; D uncertain. The CDR3 consists of 15 residues. V shed 5 bases and J shed 0 bases, with 11 bases lying between them. The germline V gene has CDR1 MNHEY and CDR2 SVGAGI. CDR3 sequence: CASSPDGSSGNTIYF. CDR3 sequence (DNA): TGTGCCAGCAGTCCAGACGGGAGCTCTGGAAACACCATATATTTT.

The chain is built from TRBV7-2 and TRBJ2-7; tentatively, D is TRBD2 (5 bases). The CDR3 loop spans 14 amino acids. Between the trimmed V and J ends, which lost 5 bases and 2 bases, there was a span of 13 bases. CDR1 is SGHTA and CDR2 is FQGNSA in the germline V gene. CDR3 nucleotide sequence: TGTGCCAGCAGCGTGCGAGGGTTTACCTACGAGCAGTACTTC. Residues: CASSVRGFTYEQYF.

This chain joins TRBV9 and TRBJ2-7, with TRBD2 identical over 7 bases. V lost 3 bases, J lost 5 bases, and 5 bases stayed unmatched. CDR1 and CDR2 from the germline V gene are SGDLS and YYNGEE. This CDR3 contains 13 residues. The CDR3 here is CASSGGRDDEQYF. The DNA of the CDR3 is TGTGCCAGCAGCGGGGGGAGGGACGACGAGCAGTACTTC. Using reference TRBV9 and TRBJ2-7 for the parts outside the CDR3, the full variable domain is DSGVTQTPKHLITATGQRVTLRCSPRSGDLSVYWYQQSLDQGLQFLIQYYNGEERAKGNILERFSAQQFPDLHSELNLSSLELGDSALYFCASSGGRDDEQYFGPGTRLTVT.

The genes are TRBV6-5 and TRBJ1-2; TRBD1 matches at 9 bases. Germline trimming cut 5 bases from V and 4 bases from J; bases unmatched to any gene: 5. The CDR3 has 14 amino acids. Looked up from germline, CDR1 is MNHEY and CDR2 is SVGAGI. The chain's CDR3 is CASSIQGAPYGYTF. The DNA of the CDR3 is TGTGCCAGCAGTATACAGGGGGCTCCCTATGGCTACACCTTC.

The count of this clone is one. This sequence joins TRBV2 and TRBJ2-7, with D possibly matching TRBD2 (5 bases). Germline loops: CDR1 SNHLY, CDR2 FYNNEI. The CDR3 contains 14 residues. Trimming shortened V by 6 bases and J by 0 bases, and 12 bases separated the two germline ends. The CDR3 DNA follows: TGTGCCAGCAGCAGCGGACGGTACTCCTACGAGCAGTACTTC. This codes for CASSSGRYSYEQYF.

V usage is TRBV7-2 and J usage is TRBJ2-3; 10 bases agree with TRBD2. The V gene's germline CDR1 is SGHTA and CDR2 FQGNSA. The trim removed 6 bases at V and 1 base at J, leaving 7 bases unmatched. The CDR3 runs to 16 residues. The CDR3 reads CASSPQAGGGTDTQYF. As DNA, the CDR3 is TGTGCCAGCAGTCCTCAAGCGGGGGGGGGCACAGATACGCAGTATTTT.

The DNA of the CDR3 is TGTGCCAGCAGCCCCGAGCCCGACTTCTCTCTTGGCTACACCTTC. As protein: CASSPEPDFSLGYTF. This sequence joins TRBV9 and TRBJ1-2; no reliable D call. The CDR3 sequence is 15 residues long. Trimming took off 4 bases at V and 7 bases at J, with 20 bases between the two ends. From germline, CDR1 is SGDLS and CDR2 YYNGEE.

This clone showed up just once. Here the CDR3 DNA reads TGTGCCAGCAGTTACGGAACAGGCTCTGGAAACACCATATATTTT. Translating gives CASSYGTGSGNTIYF. This sequence joins TRBV6-5 and TRBJ1-3, with D perhaps matching TRBD1 (5 bases). The CDR3 loop spans 15 amino acids. Trimming removed 2 bases from V and 0 bases from J, with 8 bases in between. Per germline, CDR1 MNHEY and CDR2 SVGAGI.

This clone was counted only a few times. V usage is TRBV4-1 and J usage is TRBJ1-5; 8 nucleotides line up with TRBD1. The CDR3 totals 16 residues. Germline CDR1 reads MGHRA; CDR2 reads YSYEKL. V shed 2 bases and J 2 bases; nucleotides not matched to a gene: 5. CDR3: CASSQPGGAGNQPQHF. CDR3 coding DNA: TGCGCCAGCAGCCAACCAGGGGGCGCCGGCAATCAGCCCCAGCATTTT.

The table lists this clone with a few counts. The rearrangement uses TRBV27 and TRBJ2-7; 12 nucleotides agree with TRBD2. Looked up from germline, CDR1 is MNHEY and CDR2 is SMNVEV (reference sequence). The CDR3 extends over 15 amino acids. Trimming at V came to 5 bases and at J to 0 bases, leaving 2 bases not matched to a gene. The CDR3 protein is CASSPTSGGSYEQYF. The CDR3, as DNA: TGTGCCAGCAGTCCGACTAGCGGGGGCTCCTACGAGCAGTACTTC.

V gene TRBV19 combines with J gene TRBJ2-1; 15 nucleotides align to TRBD2. Germline V gene lookup returns CDR1 LNHDA and CDR2 SQIVND (reference sequence). Trimming cost V 5 bases and J 10 bases; bases outside gene matches: 21. This CDR3 comprises 20 residues. This chain's CDR3 is CASSSGVLGLAGGRATEQFF. DNA of the CDR3: TGTGCCAGTAGTTCCGGGGTATTGGGACTAGCGGGGGGCCGGGCGACCGAGCAGTTCTTC. Supplemented by reference TRBV19 and TRBJ2-1, the full variable domain reads DGGITQSPKYLFRKEGQNVTLSCEQNLNHDAMYWYRQDPGQGLRLIYYSQIVNDFQKGDIAEGYSVSREKKESFPLTVTSAQKNPTAFYLCASSSGVLGLAGGRATEQFFGPGTRLTVL.

The J gene is TRBJ1-5, the V gene TRBV2, with 7 bases aligning to TRBD1. The V segment lost 10 bases and the J segment 6 bases; nucleotides outside the gene matches: 6. The CDR3 extends over 12 amino acids. Germline V gives CDR1 SNHLY, CDR2 FYNNEI. CDR3 loop: CAIQQGGQPQHF. CDR3 bases: TGTGCCATCCAGCAGGGGGGTCAGCCCCAGCATTTT.

As regards this clone: An end of the junction differs from the germline gene, which may be a read error. This sequence joins TRBV7-7 and TRBJ2-5, with D unresolved. The CDR3 spans 14 residues. Germline loops: CDR1 SSHAT, CDR2 FNYEAQ (reference sequence). The CDR3 coding sequence is TGTGCTAGCAGCTCTTTCATGGGCGAGCAGACCCAGTACTTC. It encodes CASSSFMGEQTQYF.

The V call is TRBV7-9, the J call TRBJ2-7; possible D gene TRBD1, 5 bases. Trimming shortened V by 1 base and J by 2 bases, and 9 bases separated the two germline ends. The CDR3 runs to 14 residues. Germline V gene lookup returns CDR1 SEHNR and CDR2 FQNEAQ (reference sequence). CDR3 sequence (DNA): TGTGCCAGCAGCTTAGGGGGCCTACCCTACGAGCAGTACTTC. It specifies CASSLGGLPYEQYF.

The chain has TRBV5-1 and TRBJ2-3; possibly TRBD1 for D (7 bases). CDR1 is SGHRS and CDR2 is YFSETQ in the germline V gene. The CDR3 is 15 amino acids. V was pared by 2 bases and J by 3 bases, with 13 bases between. Here the CDR3 reads CASSLTGAGTDTQYF. The CDR3 DNA is TGCGCCAGCAGCTTAACAGGGGCGGGAACAGATACGCAGTATTTT.

V gene TRBV6-2 or TRBV6-3 combines with J gene TRBJ1-2; 7 bases map to TRBD1. The germline V gene has CDR1 MNHEY and CDR2 SVGEGT. The V segment lost 5 bases and the J segment 7 bases; nucleotides outside the gene matches: 16. The CDR3 runs to 16 residues. The CDR3 spells CASSTIGDSRSPGYTF. CDR3 nucleotide sequence: TGTGCCAGCAGTACCATCGGGGACAGTAGGTCGCCTGGCTACACCTTC.